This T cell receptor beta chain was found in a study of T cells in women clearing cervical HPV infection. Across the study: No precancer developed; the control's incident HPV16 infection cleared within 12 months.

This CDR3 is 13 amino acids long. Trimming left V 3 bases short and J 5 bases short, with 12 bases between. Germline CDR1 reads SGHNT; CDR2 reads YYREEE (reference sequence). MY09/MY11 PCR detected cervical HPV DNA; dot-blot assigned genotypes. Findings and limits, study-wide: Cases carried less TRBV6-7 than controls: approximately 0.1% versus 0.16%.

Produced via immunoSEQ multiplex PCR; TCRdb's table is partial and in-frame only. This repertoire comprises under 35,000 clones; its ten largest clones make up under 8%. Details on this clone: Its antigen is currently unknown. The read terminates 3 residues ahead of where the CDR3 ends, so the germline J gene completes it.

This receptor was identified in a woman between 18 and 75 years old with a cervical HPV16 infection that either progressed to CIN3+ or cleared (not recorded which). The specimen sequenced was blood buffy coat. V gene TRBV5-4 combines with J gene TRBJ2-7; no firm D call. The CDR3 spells CASSSPSRDEQYF. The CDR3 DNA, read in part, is TGTGCCAGCAGCTCCCCGAGTAGGGACGAG.